A selection of T cell receptor beta chains follows, all from one sample in a study of CD8+CD57+ T cells in acquired aplastic anemia. TCRdb re-derived calls from the reads in MiXCR, one entry per CDR3 protein. Among approximately 130,000 distinct CDR3 sequences, about 40% were seen once, and the ten largest hold 2.6%. Sequenced sample: sorted CD4+, CD8+, or CD8+CD57+ T cells (not recorded which) from PBMCs. Receptor source: a human donor with aplastic anemia. Each CDR3 is given with its conserved first and last residue. Each record gives: D gene, V gene, J gene, clone size, CDR3 protein, CDR3 DNA. The D gene is left open where the match is weak. The size of a clone is reported for some rows only, either as once, few or many, or as a class for expanded clones.

D gene: TRBD1; V gene: TRBV12-3/TRBV12-4; J gene: TRBJ1-6; clone size: many; CDR3 protein: CASSRMTGLGPRNNSPLHF; CDR3 DNA: TGTGCCAGCAGCCGAATGACAGGGCTTGGACCCCGGAATAATTCACCCCTCCACTTT
D gene: -; V gene: TRBV28; J gene: TRBJ2-7; clone size: -; CDR3 protein: CAGGYRDEGDF; CDR3 DNA: TGTGCCGGCGGGTACCGGGACGAGGGGGACTTC
D gene: -; V gene: TRBV6-5; J gene: TRBJ1-3; clone size: -; CDR3 protein: CASSYISGSGNTIYF; CDR3 DNA: TGTGCCAGCAGTTATATTTCGGGATCAGGAAACACCATATATTTT
D gene: -; V gene: TRBV5-1; J gene: TRBJ1-2; clone size: -; CDR3 protein: CASSASNMGYTF; CDR3 DNA: TGCGCCAGCAGCGCCTCAAACATGGGCTACACCTTC
D gene: -; V gene: TRBV19; J gene: TRBJ1-2; clone size: many; CDR3 protein: CASSMRQLYGYTF; CDR3 DNA: TGTGCCAGTAGTATGAGACAGCTTTACGGCTACACCTTC
D gene: TRBD2; V gene: TRBV7-8; J gene: TRBJ2-7; clone size: -; CDR3 protein: CATRTSGLYEQYF; CDR3 DNA: TGTGCCACCCGGACTAGCGGGCTCTACGAGCAGTACTTC
D gene: -; V gene: TRBV7-3; J gene: TRBJ1-1; clone size: -; CDR3 protein: CASSNGTTNTEAFF; CDR3 DNA: TGTGCCAGCAGCAACGGGACGACGAACACTGAAGCTTTCTTT
D gene: -; V gene: TRBV5-1; J gene: TRBJ1-1; clone size: once; CDR3 protein: CASSLDPMNTEAFF; CDR3 DNA: TGCGCCAGCAGCTTGGACCCCATGAACACTGAAGCTTTCTTT
D gene: TRBD1; V gene: TRBV2; J gene: TRBJ1-2; clone size: -; CDR3 protein: CASREQGGAVGGYTF; CDR3 DNA: TGTGCCAGCCGAGAACAGGGGGGTGCGGTAGGTGGCTACACCTTC
D gene: -; V gene: TRBV5-1; J gene: TRBJ2-3; clone size: many; CDR3 protein: CASSLVSKTTDTQYF; CDR3 DNA: TGCGCCAGCAGCTTGGTTTCTAAAACAACAGATACGCAGTATTTT
D gene: -; V gene: TRBV18; J gene: TRBJ1-2; clone size: -; CDR3 protein: CASSRLQGDYGYTF; CDR3 DNA: TGTGCCAGCTCCCGACTACAAGGGGACTATGGCTACACCTTC
D gene: TRBD2; V gene: TRBV29-1; J gene: TRBJ2-3; clone size: -; CDR3 protein: CSVEDLLAGVGADTQYF; CDR3 DNA: TGCAGCGTTGAAGATCTACTAGCGGGGGTCGGGGCAGATACGCAGTATTTT
D gene: TRBD1; V gene: TRBV10-3; J gene: TRBJ2-1; clone size: many; CDR3 protein: CAISEGQGGAFF; CDR3 DNA: TGTGCCATCAGTGAGGGACAGGGAGGCGCGTTCTTC
D gene: -; V gene: TRBV7-9; J gene: TRBJ2-1; clone size: many; CDR3 protein: CASSLVRSAGHEQFF; CDR3 DNA: TGTGCCAGCAGCTTAGTGAGGTCGGCAGGGCATGAGCAGTTCTTC
D gene: -; V gene: TRBV10-3; J gene: TRBJ1-1; clone size: many; CDR3 protein: CATSPVWDTEAFF; CDR3 DNA: TGTGCCACCAGTCCCGTCTGGGACACTGAAGCTTTCTTT
D gene: -; V gene: TRBV6-1; J gene: TRBJ1-4; clone size: -; CDR3 protein: CASSEASQLANEKLFF; CDR3 DNA: TGTGCCAGCAGTGAAGCCTCCCAACTAGCTAATGAAAAACTGTTTTTT
D gene: -; V gene: TRBV2; J gene: TRBJ2-1; clone size: -; CDR3 protein: CASSQSSGGYYNEQFF; CDR3 DNA: TGTGCCAGCAGTCAGTCTAGTGGGGGATACTACAATGAGCAGTTCTTC
D gene: -; V gene: TRBV24-1; J gene: TRBJ1-1; clone size: many; CDR3 protein: CATSDFRHGSEAFF; CDR3 DNA: TGTGCCACCAGTGATTTCAGGCACGGGTCTGAAGCTTTCTTT
D gene: -; V gene: TRBV19; J gene: TRBJ1-1; clone size: once; CDR3 protein: CASSIGQGNTEAFF; CDR3 DNA: TGTGCCAGTAGTATCGGGCAGGGGAACACTGAAGCTTTCTTT
D gene: -; V gene: TRBV24-1; J gene: TRBJ1-4; clone size: once; CDR3 protein: CATSELGRGEFF; CDR3 DNA: TGTGCCACCAGTGAGTTGGGCAGGGGAGAGTTTTTT
D gene: -; V gene: TRBV2; J gene: TRBJ1-1; clone size: -; CDR3 protein: CASSETVSPEAFF; CDR3 DNA: TGTGCCAGCAGTGAGACGGTGAGTCCTGAAGCTTTCTTT
D gene: -; V gene: TRBV2; J gene: TRBJ1-4; clone size: -; CDR3 protein: CASSEGWRTEKLFF; CDR3 DNA: TGTGCCAGCAGTGAGGGGTGGCGTACTGAAAAACTGTTTTTT
D gene: TRBD1; V gene: TRBV6-1; J gene: TRBJ1-2; clone size: -; CDR3 protein: CASRPGQGAYGYTF; CDR3 DNA: TGTGCCAGCAGACCGGGACAGGGTGCCTATGGCTACACCTTC
D gene: -; V gene: TRBV2; J gene: TRBJ2-6; clone size: many; CDR3 protein: CASSEGRGGANVLTF; CDR3 DNA: TGTGCCAGCAGTGAGGGGAGAGGTGGGGCCAACGTCCTGACTTTC
D gene: TRBD1; V gene: TRBV20-1; J gene: TRBJ2-2; clone size: many; CDR3 protein: CSARHTGGAGELFF; CDR3 DNA: TGCAGTGCTAGACATACAGGGGGTGCCGGGGAGCTGTTTTTT
D gene: -; V gene: TRBV2; J gene: TRBJ2-5; clone size: -; CDR3 protein: CASSDGGQETQYF; CDR3 DNA: TGTGCCAGCAGTGATGGGGGCCAAGAGACCCAGTACTTC
D gene: TRBD2; V gene: TRBV2; J gene: TRBJ2-1; clone size: -; CDR3 protein: CASSETSGRHNEQFF; CDR3 DNA: TGTGCCAGCAGTGAGACTAGCGGGAGACACAATGAGCAGTTCTTC
D gene: -; V gene: TRBV6-1; J gene: TRBJ1-4; clone size: -; CDR3 protein: CASNPLQGSFNEKLFF; CDR3 DNA: TGTGCCAGCAATCCTCTTCAGGGGAGTTTTAATGAAAAACTGTTTTTT
D gene: -; V gene: TRBV25-1; J gene: TRBJ1-4; clone size: -; CDR3 protein: CASSATGANEKLFF; CDR3 DNA: TGTGCCAGCAGTGCTACCGGGGCTAATGAAAAACTGTTTTTT
D gene: -; V gene: TRBV7-2; J gene: TRBJ1-4; clone size: many; CDR3 protein: CASSPPGTNEKLFF; CDR3 DNA: TGTGCCAGCAGCCCCCCTGGGACGAATGAAAAACTGTTTTTT
D gene: TRBD1; V gene: TRBV6-1; J gene: TRBJ2-7; clone size: many; CDR3 protein: CASSTHGTGAEQYF; CDR3 DNA: TGTGCCAGCAGCACTCACGGGACAGGGGCCGAGCAGTACTTC
D gene: -; V gene: TRBV4-2; J gene: TRBJ1-1; clone size: many; CDR3 protein: CASSQEERAHTEAFF; CDR3 DNA: TGTGCCAGCAGCCAAGAGGAGAGGGCCCACACTGAAGCTTTCTTT
D gene: -; V gene: TRBV28; J gene: TRBJ2-7; clone size: many; CDR3 protein: CASRQGSYEQYF; CDR3 DNA: TGTGCCAGCAGACAGGGCTCCTACGAGCAGTACTTC
D gene: TRBD2; V gene: TRBV7-3; J gene: TRBJ2-3; clone size: -; CDR3 protein: CASSVSGGLTDTQYF; CDR3 DNA: TGTGCCAGCAGCGTAAGCGGGGGCCTCACAGATACGCAGTATTTT
D gene: -; V gene: TRBV19; J gene: TRBJ2-7; clone size: many; CDR3 protein: CASSMGQASPGEQYF; CDR3 DNA: TGTGCCAGTAGTATGGGTCAGGCCTCCCCTGGCGAGCAGTACTTC
D gene: -; V gene: TRBV7-9; J gene: TRBJ2-7; clone size: many; CDR3 protein: CASSQGLDEQYF; CDR3 DNA: TGTGCCAGCAGCCAGGGGCTCGACGAGCAGTACTTC
D gene: TRBD1; V gene: TRBV10-3; J gene: TRBJ2-5; clone size: -; CDR3 protein: CASSHGQGKETQYF; CDR3 DNA: TGTGCCAGCAGTCACGGACAGGGGAAAGAGACCCAGTACTTC
D gene: TRBD1; V gene: TRBV19; J gene: TRBJ1-4; clone size: many; CDR3 protein: CASSIGRGREKLFF; CDR3 DNA: TGTGCCAGTAGTATAGGGAGGGGGCGAGAAAAACTGTTTTTT
D gene: TRBD1; V gene: TRBV5-5; J gene: TRBJ1-2; clone size: few; CDR3 protein: CASSSGAGQGGYSYTF; CDR3 DNA: TGTGCCAGCAGCTCGGGGGCGGGACAGGGAGGCTATAGCTACACCTTC
D gene: TRBD2; V gene: TRBV29-1; J gene: TRBJ2-5; clone size: -; CDR3 protein: CSLVAGSGETQYF; CDR3 DNA: TGCAGCTTGGTAGCGGGATCGGGCGAGACCCAGTACTTC
D gene: -; V gene: TRBV10-3; J gene: TRBJ1-1; clone size: few; CDR3 protein: CAIRGGGEANTEAFF; CDR3 DNA: TGTGCCATCAGGGGGGGTGGTGAGGCGAACACTGAAGCTTTCTTT
D gene: -; V gene: TRBV20-1; J gene: TRBJ2-1; clone size: few; CDR3 protein: CSARERGGLMGGEYGEQFF; CDR3 DNA: TGCAGTGCTAGAGAGAGGGGGGGCTTAATGGGGGGCGAGTATGGTGAGCAGTTCTTC
D gene: TRBD2; V gene: TRBV5-5; J gene: TRBJ2-7; clone size: many; CDR3 protein: CASSLAGGGYTYEQYF; CDR3 DNA: TGTGCCAGCAGCTTGGCTGGGGGGGGTTATACCTACGAGCAGTACTTC
D gene: TRBD1; V gene: TRBV20-1; J gene: TRBJ1-2; clone size: few; CDR3 protein: CSARDRLTGRGYTF; CDR3 DNA: TGCAGTGCTAGAGATAGGTTGACAGGGAGAGGCTACACCTTC
D gene: TRBD2; V gene: TRBV10-3; J gene: TRBJ2-2; clone size: -; CDR3 protein: CAISVVGGGSTGELFF; CDR3 DNA: TGTGCCATCAGTGTCGTTGGCGGGGGATCGACCGGGGAGCTGTTTTTT
D gene: -; V gene: TRBV5-6; J gene: TRBJ2-2; clone size: -; CDR3 protein: CASSYRYGHLGTGELFF; CDR3 DNA: TGTGCCAGCAGCTACCGCTACGGCCACCTGGGTACCGGGGAGCTGTTTTTT
D gene: -; V gene: TRBV7-3; J gene: TRBJ1-5; clone size: -; CDR3 protein: CASSVRGHQPQHF; CDR3 DNA: TGTGCCAGCAGTGTCAGGGGCCACCAGCCCCAGCATTTT
D gene: TRBD1; V gene: TRBV5-8; J gene: TRBJ1-2; clone size: many; CDR3 protein: CASSLDRVVYGYTF; CDR3 DNA: TGTGCCAGCAGCTTAGACAGGGTAGTCTATGGCTACACCTTC
D gene: TRBD1; V gene: TRBV28; J gene: TRBJ2-5; clone size: many; CDR3 protein: CASSLWQGAEEETQYF; CDR3 DNA: TGTGCCAGCAGTTTATGGCAGGGGGCAGAGGAAGAGACCCAGTACTTC
D gene: -; V gene: TRBV6-1; J gene: TRBJ2-3; clone size: many; CDR3 protein: CASRNPPGEDTQYF; CDR3 DNA: TGTGCCAGCAGAAACCCGCCAGGGGAAGATACGCAGTATTTT
D gene: TRBD2; V gene: TRBV6-1; J gene: TRBJ2-5; clone size: few; CDR3 protein: CASRLAGGPQETQYF; CDR3 DNA: TGTGCCAGCAGACTCGCGGGGGGCCCTCAAGAGACCCAGTACTTC
D gene: -; V gene: TRBV29-1; J gene: TRBJ1-1; clone size: -; CDR3 protein: CSVVQGNTEAFF; CDR3 DNA: TGCAGCGTTGTACAGGGGAACACTGAAGCTTTCTTT
D gene: -; V gene: TRBV7-7; J gene: TRBJ2-3; clone size: many; CDR3 protein: CASSLGGAADTQYF; CDR3 DNA: TGTGCCAGCAGCTTAGGGGGGGCCGCAGATACGCAGTATTTT
D gene: -; V gene: TRBV19; J gene: TRBJ1-5; clone size: few; CDR3 protein: CASSSEINQPQHF; CDR3 DNA: TGTGCCAGTAGTAGCGAAATCAATCAGCCCCAGCATTTT
D gene: -; V gene: TRBV29-1; J gene: TRBJ2-4; clone size: -; CDR3 protein: CSAASGSIQYF; CDR3 DNA: TGCAGCGCCGCCTCTGGAAGCATTCAGTACTTC
D gene: -; V gene: TRBV20-1; J gene: TRBJ2-1; clone size: few; CDR3 protein: CSARVPRIPSYNEQFF; CDR3 DNA: TGCAGTGCTAGAGTTCCTAGAATACCTTCATACAATGAGCAGTTCTTC
D gene: -; V gene: TRBV25-1; J gene: TRBJ2-7; clone size: -; CDR3 protein: CASSRNALAEQYF; CDR3 DNA: TGTGCCAGCAGCCGAAACGCTTTAGCCGAGCAGTACTTC